This T cell receptor (beta chain) appears in the sequencing data of a study of blood T cells in healthy people across ages. Study findings and constraints: Diversity estimates drawn from one million T cells were deemed underestimates.

Isolated PBMCs totaled at least 6 million in each sample. This CDR3 is built from 14 residues. CDR1 and CDR2 (germline): DFQATT, SNEGSKA (reference sequence). Trimming at V came to 3 bases and at J to 1 base, leaving 5 bases not matched to a gene. This clonotype was counted between two and nine times. Its antigen remains unknown. Combining a sample-barcoded 5' primer with a J-beta primer mix, a second PCR ran for roughly 7 to 11 cycles. TCRdb passed the 5' RACE reads through MiXCR, listing each CDR3 protein once. The sample yields 650,000 to 1,000,000 distinct CDR3 sequences, 35% to 50% seen once. The genes are TRBV20-1 and TRBJ1-1, with 7 bases that match TRBD1. The specimen was blood. The clonotype comes from an elderly man in good health. The chain's CDR3 is CSASENRGNTEAFF. For the CDR3, the DNA is TGCAGTGCTAGCGAGAACAGGGGGAACACTGAAGCTTTCTTT.